These T cell receptor beta chains were read from a single sample in a study of identical twins. TCRdb independently ran MiXCR on the 5' RACE reads; one entry per CDR3 protein. The sample carries about 550,000 distinct CDR3 sequences, around 22% recorded once. These data were also filed under a second study, of yellow fever vaccine responses in identical twins.

The sample taken for sequencing was CD4+ T cells sorted from blood. Receptors originate from a woman between 18 and 30 years old in good health. CDR3s include the opening cysteine and the closing phenylalanine or tryptophan. The order of the fields is J gene, D gene, clone size, V gene, CDR3 DNA, CDR3 protein. A D gene is named only where the DNA matches it firmly. Only some rows state a clone size, as once, few, many or a class for expanded clones.

J: TRBJ2-1
D: NA
size: few
V: TRBV5-5
DNA: TGTGCCAGCAGCTTAGTGTCTTTAGGGGGCAATGAGCAGTTCTTC
CDR3: CASSLVSLGGNEQFF

J: TRBJ1-5
D: NA
size: many
V: TRBV27
DNA: TGTGCCAGCAGTTTTGGGGGGAATCAGCCCCAGCATTTT
CDR3: CASSFGGNQPQHF

J: TRBJ1-1
D: NA
size: NA
V: TRBV12-3/TRBV12-4
DNA: TGTGCCAGCAGTTTCTTAGGGAGCGCGAACACTGAAGCTTTCTTT
CDR3: CASSFLGSANTEAFF

J: TRBJ2-3
D: NA
size: NA
V: TRBV7-2
DNA: TGTGCCAGCAGCGTTATGGACAGGTGGGGGGCAGATACGCAGTATTTT
CDR3: CASSVMDRWGADTQYF

J: TRBJ2-5
D: NA
size: NA
V: TRBV7-2
DNA: TGTGCCAGCAGCTTAGTTTTCCGGGAGACCCAGTACTTC
CDR3: CASSLVFRETQYF

J: TRBJ2-1
D: NA
size: many
V: TRBV12-3/TRBV12-4
DNA: TGTGCCAGCAGCAGTAACAGAGAGCAGTTCTTC
CDR3: CASSSNREQFF

J: TRBJ2-1
D: TRBD2
size: few
V: TRBV3-1
DNA: TGTGCCAGCAGCCCCCGGACTAGCGGGGGCCACAATGAGCAGTTCTTC
CDR3: CASSPRTSGGHNEQFF

J: TRBJ2-3
D: TRBD1
size: NA
V: TRBV2
DNA: TGTGCCAGCAGTGAGGGGACAGGAGGGACAGATACGCAGTATTTT
CDR3: CASSEGTGGTDTQYF

J: TRBJ2-1
D: NA
size: few
V: TRBV24-1
DNA: TGTGCCACCAGTGATTTGGGGGCGGGATTTGGAAATGAGCAGTTCTTC
CDR3: CATSDLGAGFGNEQFF

J: TRBJ1-6
D: TRBD1
size: NA
V: TRBV12-3/TRBV12-4
DNA: TGTGCCAGCAGTCGGGGACAGGGAGATTCACCCCTCCACTTT
CDR3: CASSRGQGDSPLHF

J: TRBJ2-3
D: NA
size: NA
V: TRBV10-1
DNA: TGCGCCAGCAGTGAGTCGAGACAGAGTCTAGCAGATACGCAGTATTTT
CDR3: CASSESRQSLADTQYF

J: TRBJ1-3
D: NA
size: few
V: TRBV12-3/TRBV12-4
DNA: TGTGCCAGCAGTCATCGGGGCTCTGGAAACACCATATATTTT
CDR3: CASSHRGSGNTIYF

J: TRBJ1-1
D: NA
size: few
V: TRBV12-3/TRBV12-4
DNA: TGTGCCAGCAGTTTAGTGGGAGGATTGAACACTGAAGCTTTCTTT
CDR3: CASSLVGGLNTEAFF

J: TRBJ2-7
D: TRBD1
size: few
V: TRBV5-1
DNA: TGCGCCAGCAGCCCCGGGACAGGGAAGTACGAGCAGTACTTC
CDR3: CASSPGTGKYEQYF

J: TRBJ2-2
D: TRBD2
size: few
V: TRBV7-2
DNA: TGTGCCAGCAGCTTTCTTCTAGCGGAGTCCGGGGAGCTGTTTTTT
CDR3: CASSFLLAESGELFF

J: TRBJ1-1
D: NA
size: few
V: TRBV5-1
DNA: TGCGCCAGCAGCTATTGGGGCAGTTCGTTGGTGAACACTGAAGCTTTCTTT
CDR3: CASSYWGSSLVNTEAFF

J: TRBJ1-6
D: NA
size: NA
V: TRBV7-2
DNA: TGTGCCAGCAGCTTATCAGGGGTCGGTAATTCACCCCTCCACTTT
CDR3: CASSLSGVGNSPLHF

J: TRBJ1-1
D: NA
size: few
V: TRBV4-1
DNA: TGCGCCAGCAGCCAAGAAGAGAGGGTGGGCACTGAAGCTTTCTTT
CDR3: CASSQEERVGTEAFF

J: TRBJ2-1
D: NA
size: NA
V: TRBV9
DNA: TGTGCCAGCAGCGGTGGGGTCAGCAATGAGCAGTTCTTC
CDR3: CASSGGVSNEQFF

J: TRBJ2-1
D: NA
size: few
V: TRBV3-1
DNA: TGTGCCAGCAGCCAAGCCGCGAGGGGGTATTACAATGAGCAGTTCTTC
CDR3: CASSQAARGYYNEQFF

J: TRBJ1-2
D: NA
size: NA
V: TRBV12-3/TRBV12-4
DNA: TGTGCCAGCAGTTTATCGATGTTCGACCGAATCTATGGCTACACCTTC
CDR3: CASSLSMFDRIYGYTF

J: TRBJ2-3
D: TRBD1
size: few
V: TRBV5-1
DNA: TGCGCCAGCATTCTCCGGGACAGGACAAGAGATACGCAGTATTTT
CDR3: CASILRDRTRDTQYF

J: TRBJ1-5
D: NA
size: NA
V: TRBV20-1
DNA: TGCAGTGCCCGGACGGCCAATCAGCCCCAGCATTTT
CDR3: CSARTANQPQHF